Sequencing of this T cell receptor beta chain was carried out in a study of blood T cell repertoires in COVID-19. This table comes from immunoSEQ multiplex PCR, and its TCRdb copy is limited to in-frame clones, with some not included. The sample holds just under 350,000 clones; about nine tenths are singletons and the top ten take roughly 6.6%. Germline CDR1 SGHAT, CDR2 FQNNGV. The CDR3 is 13 residues long. Trimming left V 5 bases short and J 6 bases short, with 12 bases between. Sequences were obtained from peripheral blood. The receptor's source is a woman between 70 and 85 years old with COVID-19, enrolled during active disease. This sequence joins TRBV11-2 and TRBJ2-3; possibly TRBD1 for D (5 bases). CDR3 coding DNA: TGTGCCAGCAGCGTATCGGCAGGGGATACGCAGTATTTT. Amino acids: CASSVSAGDTQYF. Based on the CDR3 plus reference TRBV11-2 and TRBJ2-3, the full variable domain is EAGVAQSPRYKIIEKRQSVAFWCNPISGHATLYWYQQILGQGPKLLIQFQNNGVVDDSQLPKDRFSAERLKGVDSTLKIQPAKLEDSAVYLCASSVSAGDTQYFGPGTRLTVL.